What follows is one TCR beta chain and its context. Its specificity is not known. The data were taken from a study of OX40 agonist ivuxolimab in advanced cancers. On the study more broadly: The patients received ivuxolimab by intravenous route every 2 weeks at 0.01 to 10 mg/kg. Points from the study as a whole: CD4+ and CD8+ T cells in blood underwent clonal expansion by week 6 at 0.1 to 3.0 mg/kg.

Trimming shortened V by 2 bases and J by 8 bases, and 9 bases separated the two germline ends. Germline CDR1 is DFQATT and CDR2 is SNEGSKA (reference sequence). This CDR3 is built from 11 residues. TCRdb keeps only in-frame clones here, not all; method: immunoSEQ multiplex PCR. The sample includes around 100,000 clones, 85% to 95% of them seen just once. V usage is TRBV20-1 and J usage is TRBJ1-1; D not resolved. The sequence derives from an adult with an advanced solid tumor such as melanoma, head and neck, liver or kidney cancer. Sample: CD4+ or CD8+ T cells sorted from blood, taken in a trial of the OX40 agonist ivuxolimab. CDR3 protein: CSARIAIEAFF. CDR3 sequence (DNA): TGCAGTGCTAGAATTGCTATAGAAGCTTTCTTT.